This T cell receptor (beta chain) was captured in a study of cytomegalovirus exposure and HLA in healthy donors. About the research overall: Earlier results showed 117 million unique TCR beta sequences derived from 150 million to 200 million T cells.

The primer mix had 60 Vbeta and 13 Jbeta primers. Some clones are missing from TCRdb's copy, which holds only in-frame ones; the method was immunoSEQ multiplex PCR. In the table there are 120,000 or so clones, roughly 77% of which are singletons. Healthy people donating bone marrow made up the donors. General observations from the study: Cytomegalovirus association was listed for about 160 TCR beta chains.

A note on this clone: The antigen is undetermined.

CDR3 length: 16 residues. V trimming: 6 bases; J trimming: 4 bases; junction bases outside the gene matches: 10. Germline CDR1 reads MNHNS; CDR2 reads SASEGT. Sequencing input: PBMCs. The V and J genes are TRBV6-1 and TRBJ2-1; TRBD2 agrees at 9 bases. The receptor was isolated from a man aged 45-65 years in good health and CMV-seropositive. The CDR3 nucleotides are TGTGCCAGCAGGGAACGATGGGCGGGAGGGTACAATGAGCAGTTCTTC. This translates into CASRERWAGGYNEQFF.